This T cell receptor (beta chain) was documented in a study of T cell clonality in common variable immunodeficiency. Heparinized whole blood, about 4.5 to 9 ml, came from each donor. Study results and limitations: Reportedly, TCR beta sequences from common variable immunodeficiency showed fewer deletions and N-nucleotide insertions. T cell subpopulation sequencing would be needed to explain CVID clonality.

The table lists this clone with many counts. Its specificity is unknown. The read ends 3 residues shy of where the CDR3 ends; the end is completed using the germline J gene. CVID and control samples used equivalent genomic DNA input. This table comes from immunoSEQ multiplex PCR, and its TCRdb copy is limited to in-frame clones, with some not included. This sample has about 81,000 clones, each found more than once. Germline V gives CDR1 MNHEY, CDR2 SVGEGT. V was shortened by 10 bases and J by 4 bases, with 17 bases between the two germline ends. The length of the CDR3 is 14 residues. The V and J genes are TRBV6-2 or TRBV6-3 and TRBJ2-1; D perhaps matches TRBD2 (5 bases). The sample was peripheral blood mononuclear cells. The sequence derives from a person aged 18 to 70 in good health. CDR3 bases read: TGTGCCACCGTCCCGGGGATCCTATACAATGAG. Protein sequence: CATVPGILYNE. The entire CDR3 reads CATVPGILYNEQFF.